The 21 T cell receptor beta chains in this list originate from one sample, sequenced in a study of vaccination and CD4 T cells after COVID-19. Antigens of these TCRs are unknown. The study sequenced cultured CD4+ T cell DNA using the Oncomine TCR Beta short-read assay. One entry per CDR3 protein results from TCRdb running MiXCR on the PCR reads. The sample records more than 10,000 distinct CDR3 sequences, 55% to 80% being singletons. Treatment indicated: roughly 10-day PBMC culture with coronavirus spike peptide pools or control peptides (ViraFEST assay). Sequences were derived from CD4+ T cells from blood, cultured in vitro, sampled before SARS-CoV-2 vaccination. These receptors came from a human donor who had recovered from COVID-19.

The chain recombines TRBV15 with TRBJ2-1; 13 positions match TRBD2. J lost 6 bases, V lost 1 base, and 6 bases had no gene match. CDR1 LNHNV and CDR2 YYDKDF come from the germline V gene (reference sequence). The CDR3 contains 17 residues. The CDR3 loop reads CATSRGVLAGGSNEQFF. The CDR3 coding sequence is TGTGCCACCAGCAGAGGTGTACTAGCGGGAGGGTCCAATGAGCAGTTCTTC.

The chain recombines TRBV5-1 with TRBJ1-1; weak D call: TRBD1 (6 bases). The V end was cut by 0 bases, the J end by 0 bases, with 9 bases between. Germline-derived CDR1 and CDR2 are SGHRS and YFSETQ. The CDR3 extends over 15 amino acids. The CDR3 DNA reads TGCGCCAGCAGCTTGGATGGGGGCTTGAACACTGAAGCTTTCTTT. This sequence encodes CASSLDGGLNTEAFF.

This CDR3 reads CASSERGGGFLNTGELFF. For the CDR3, the DNA is TGTGCCAGCAGTGAAAGAGGGGGTGGATTTCTCAACACCGGGGAGCTGTTTTTT. The rearrangement joins TRBV6-1 to TRBJ2-2; the D gene is possibly TRBD1 (6 bases). Trimming left V 2 bases short and J 2 bases short, with 18 bases between. CDR3 size: 18 residues. CDR1 MNHNS and CDR2 SASEGT come from the germline V gene.

The V gene is TRBV7-9, the J gene TRBJ2-2; D not certain. Per germline, CDR1 SEHNR and CDR2 FQNEAQ (reference sequence). The CDR3 sequence is 13 residues long. Between the trimmed V and J ends, which lost 1 base and 6 bases, there was a span of 6 bases. CDR3 DNA sequence: TGTGCCAGCAGCTTAGTGGTTCCCGGGGAGCTGTTTTTT. Its translation is CASSLVVPGELFF.

V gene TRBV25-1 combines with J gene TRBJ2-5; maybe TRBD2 (7 bases). CDR3 length: 15 amino acids. Germline CDR1 reads MGHDK; CDR2 reads SYGVNS. Trimming removed 6 bases from V and 2 bases from J, with 16 bases in between. In DNA, the CDR3 is TGTGCCAGCAGCCCCCGGGGGGCTGGGCAAGAGACCCAGTACTTC. Its translation: CASSPRGAGQETQYF.

CDR3 in amino acids: CASSYDGTGDGYTF. The CDR3 DNA reads TGTGCCAGCAGTTACGACGGGACAGGAGATGGCTACACCTTC. This chain connects TRBV6-2 or TRBV6-3 to TRBJ1-2, with 8 nucleotides matching TRBD1. The CDR3 loop spans 14 amino acids. Germline V lookup: CDR1 MNHEY, CDR2 SVGEGT. V shed 2 bases, J shed 6 bases, and the junction held 5 bases outside the gene matches.

This clonotype occurred a few times. The chain joins TRBV4-2 to TRBJ1-5; D remains unclear. Germline V lookup: CDR1 LGHNA, CDR2 YNFKEQ. With 1 base removed from V and 2 bases from J, the gap between germline ends came to 15 bases. CDR3 size: 17 residues. CDR3 sequence (DNA): TGTGCCAGCAGCCAAGGGTACGGAGGGCAGGGCAATCAGCCCCAGCATTTT. As protein: CASSQGYGGQGNQPQHF.

This chain connects TRBV7-9 to TRBJ1-1; 7 bases line up with TRBD1. With 6 bases clipped from V and 8 bases from J, the junction kept 9 bases outside the gene matches. This CDR3 comprises 13 residues. In germline, CDR1 is SEHNR, CDR2 FQNEAQ (reference sequence). The CDR3 DNA sequence: TGTGCCAGCAGGCAGGGGGAGCGGGCCGAAGCTTTCTTT. Amino acid sequence: CASRQGERAEAFF.

This clonotype has just a few counts. The CDR3 reads CASRHDRRNQPQHF. The CDR3 DNA is TGTGCCAGCAGACACGACAGGCGCAATCAGCCCCAGCATTTT. The chain is built from TRBV6-2 or TRBV6-3 and TRBJ1-5; TRBD1 might be the D (6 bases). Germline V gene lookup returns CDR1 MNHEY and CDR2 SVGEGT. Trimming pared 6 bases from V and 2 bases from J, leaving 11 bases between. The length of the CDR3 is 14 residues.

The rearrangement joins TRBV20-1 to TRBJ2-7, with D possibly matching TRBD2 (6 bases). The germline gives CDR1 DFQATT, CDR2 SNEGSKA (reference sequence). The CDR3 length is 15 residues. Trimming stripped 6 bases from V and 2 bases from J, with 20 bases between. For the CDR3, the DNA is TGCAGTGCCCGGAACTTTCTTGCGGGAACCTACGAGCAGTACTTC. Protein product: CSARNFLAGTYEQYF.

This clonotype appeared a few times. The chain is built from TRBV25-1 and TRBJ1-5; D possibly corresponds to TRBD1 (6 bases). V lost 6 bases and J 2 bases, leaving 8 bases between the germline ends. Germline V gene lookup returns CDR1 MGHDK and CDR2 SYGVNS. The CDR3 has 13 residues. CDR3 DNA: TGTGCCAGCAGCAGGGGAGGCAATCAGCCCCAGCATTTT. Its protein product is CASSRGGNQPQHF.

This clonotype turned up a few times. V and J are TRBV7-9 and TRBJ2-5; 10 positions agree with TRBD2. Losses at the gene ends were 7 bases for V and 2 bases for J; bases not matched to a gene: 7. The CDR3 covers 15 residues. The germline gives CDR1 SEHNR, CDR2 FQNEAQ (reference sequence). The CDR3 sequence: CASNSAGGGQETQYF. Here the CDR3 DNA reads TGTGCCAGCAACTCAGCGGGAGGGGGTCAAGAGACCCAGTACTTC.

This chain uses TRBV5-4 with TRBJ2-3; TRBD1 matches at 8 bases. The V gene's germline CDR1 is SGHNT and CDR2 YYREEE (reference sequence). With 0 bases clipped from V and 8 bases from J, the junction kept 2 bases outside the gene matches. The CDR3 sequence is 13 residues long. The CDR3 spells CASSLAGGGTQYF. DNA for the CDR3: TGTGCCAGCAGCTTGGCAGGGGGCGGTACGCAGTATTTT. Complete variable domain (other parts from reference TRBV5-4 and TRBJ2-3): ETGVTQSPTHLIKTRGQQVTLRCSSQSGHNTVSWYQQALGQGPQFIFQYYREEENGRGNFPPRFSGLQFPNYSSELNVNALELDDSALYLCASSLAGGGTQYFGPGTRLTVL.

This sequence joins TRBV20-1 and TRBJ2-7; 11 bases align to TRBD2. CDR1 and CDR2 (germline): DFQATT, SNEGSKA (reference sequence). This CDR3 spans 16 amino acids. V shed 3 bases and J 3 bases; nucleotides not matched to a gene: 10. The CDR3 coding sequence is TGCAGTGCTAGTAACCCTAGCGGGAGGTACCTCTACGAGCAGTACTTC. This gives the protein CSASNPSGRYLYEQYF.

The chain uses TRBV27 and TRBJ1-2, with TRBD1 matching over 9 bases. This CDR3 has 14 residues. The V gene's germline CDR1 is MNHEY and CDR2 SMNVEV (reference sequence). V shed 6 bases, J shed 0 bases, and the junction held 2 bases outside the gene matches. CDR3 amino acids: CASRTGGTNYGYTF. CDR3 coding DNA: TGTGCCAGCAGAACAGGGGGCACTAACTATGGCTACACCTTC.

The chain links TRBV7-9 to TRBJ1-5, with TRBD1 as a possible D gene (5 bases). Germline values: CDR1 SEHNR, CDR2 FQNEAQ (reference sequence). Trimming removed 3 bases from V and 3 bases from J, with 9 bases in between. This CDR3 spans 14 amino acids. CDR3 residues: CASSFSGFNQPQHF. DNA for the CDR3: TGTGCCAGCAGCTTTTCAGGGTTCAATCAGCCCCAGCATTTT.

V is TRBV20-1 and J is TRBJ2-7, with D tentatively TRBD1 or TRBD2 (5 bases each). The germline CDR1 and CDR2 sequences are DFQATT and SNEGSKA (reference sequence). The CDR3 runs to 14 residues. V was trimmed by 3 bases and J by 2 bases, leaving 14 bases between them. CDR3 region: CSASGTGRAYEQYF. The CDR3 nucleotides read TGCAGTGCTAGTGGGACGGGAAGGGCCTACGAGCAGTACTTC.

The chain carries TRBV5-1 and TRBJ2-1; 7 bases align to TRBD1. From germline, CDR1 is SGHRS and CDR2 YFSETQ. With V trimmed by 4 bases and J by 0 bases, 10 bases remained unmatched. CDR3 length: 17 residues. The DNA for the CDR3 is TGCGCCAGCAGCAAAGCAGGGGGAGTGAGCTCCTACAATGAGCAGTTCTTC. Residues: CASSKAGGVSSYNEQFF.

V usage is TRBV10-1 and J usage is TRBJ2-1; the D call may be TRBD1 or TRBD2 (5 bases each). Trimming pared 7 bases from V and 2 bases from J, leaving 18 bases between. This CDR3 has 16 residues. From germline, CDR1 is WNHNN and CDR2 SYGVQD (reference sequence). The CDR3 spells CASTGIQEEAYNEQFF. CDR3 DNA: TGCGCCAGCACCGGAATACAGGAGGAAGCCTACAATGAGCAGTTCTTC.

CDR3 in amino acids: CASSLSGRRGYTF. DNA of the CDR3: TGTGCCAGCAGTTTAAGTGGCAGACGAGGCTACACCTTC. The chain is built from TRBV28 and TRBJ1-2; D not certain. Per germline, CDR1 MDHEN and CDR2 SYDVKM. The V and J ends lost 2 bases and 8 bases respectively, with 12 bases between them. The CDR3 extends over 13 amino acids.

V gene TRBV2 combines with J gene TRBJ2-5; D not certain. The CDR3 consists of 14 residues. Germline CDR1 and CDR2: SNHLY and FYNNEI. The ends were cut back, 5 bases at V and 2 bases at J, with 12 bases in the middle. CDR3 amino acids: CASSTRRRQETQYF. The CDR3 DNA sequence: TGTGCCAGCAGTACCCGCCGCCGTCAAGAGACCCAGTACTTC.